One sample yielded the 10 T cell receptor beta chains listed below, sequenced in a study of identical twins. TCRdb recomputed calls from the 5' RACE reads with MiXCR, one row per CDR3 protein. In the table there are a few hundred thousand distinct CDR3 sequences, around an eighth of which are singletons. These data were also reused for a study on yellow fever vaccine responses in identical twins.

The sequenced sample consisted of CD4+ T cells sorted from blood. The receptor source for this set is a woman between 18 and 29 years old in good health.

This clonotype was seen more than once but under ten times. The chain uses TRBV20-1 and TRBJ2-3; 15 bases are a match to TRBD2. The CDR3 totals 15 residues. Trimming at V came to 6 bases and at J to 4 bases, leaving 5 bases not matched to a gene. CDR1 DFQATT and CDR2 SNEGSKA come from the germline V gene (reference sequence). DNA for the CDR3: TGCAGTGCCACCGGGACTAGCGGGAGGTCAGATACGCAGTATTTT. Amino acids: CSATGTSGRSDTQYF.

The gene calls are TRBV28 and TRBJ1-3, with D maybe TRBD1 (5 bases). Trimming shortened V by 2 bases and J by 0 bases, and 8 bases separated the two germline ends. The CDR3 is 15 amino acids. From germline, CDR1 is MDHEN and CDR2 SYDVKM. The DNA for the CDR3 is TGTGCCAGCAGTTTACCAGGGAGCTCTGGAAACACCATATATTTT. Amino acid sequence: CASSLPGSSGNTIYF. The complete variable domain, with remaining parts taken from reference TRBV28 and TRBJ1-3, reads DVKVTQSSRYLVKRTGEKVFLECVQDMDHENMFWYRQDPGLGLRLIYFSYDVKMKEKGDIPEGYSVSREKKERFSLILESASTNQTSMYLCASSLPGSSGNTIYFGEGSWLTVV.

This chain connects TRBV10-3 to TRBJ2-2; no definite D call. Germline CDR1 is ENHRY and CDR2 is SYGVKD. The germline V and J ends were trimmed by 6 bases and 7 bases, with 12 bases remaining between them. The CDR3 is made up of 13 amino acids. CDR3 sequence: CAIRPSSGGELFF. DNA of the CDR3: TGTGCCATCAGACCCAGCTCAGGCGGGGAGCTGTTTTTT.

This clonotype was picked up many times. CDR3 sequence (DNA): TGTGCCAGCAGCTTAGGTCTAGACTCACGCACAGATACGCAGTATTTT. It specifies CASSLGLDSRTDTQYF. The chain carries TRBV7-6 and TRBJ2-3; no firm D call. The CDR3 contains 16 residues. CDR1 and CDR2 (germline): SGHVS, FNYEAQ. V was trimmed by 1 base and J by 1 base, leaving 12 bases between them.

The chain couples TRBV24-1 to TRBJ2-1; D tentatively reads TRBD1 or TRBD2 (5 bases each). V was shortened by 2 bases and J by 1 base, with 14 bases between the two germline ends. This CDR3 is built from 17 residues. The germline gives CDR1 KGHDR, CDR2 SFDVKD. CDR3 sequence: CATSDSKPGGSYNEQFF. DNA for the CDR3: TGTGCCACCAGTGATTCGAAGCCTGGGGGTTCCTACAATGAGCAGTTCTTC.

The chain combines TRBV20-1 with TRBJ2-7, with 8 bases that match TRBD1. CDR1 and CDR2 from the germline V gene are DFQATT and SNEGSKA (reference sequence). V lost 6 bases, J lost 2 bases, and 3 bases stayed unmatched. This CDR3 comprises 12 residues. For the CDR3, the DNA is TGCAGTGCCGGGACAGGCGCCTACGAGCAGTACTTC. Amino acids: CSAGTGAYEQYF.

This chain connects TRBV5-5 to TRBJ2-2; 10 bases match TRBD2. The CDR3 runs to 18 residues. V was clipped by 0 bases and J by 4 bases; unmatched bases: 9. Germline loops: CDR1 SGHKS, CDR2 YYEKEE (reference sequence). Here the CDR3 DNA reads TGTGCCAGCAGCTTGGCCAGGGGTAGCGGGGGGAGCACCGGGGAGCTGTTTTTT. Residues: CASSLARGSGGSTGELFF. The whole variable domain, filled in from reference TRBV5-5 and TRBJ2-2, reads DAGVTQSPTHLIKTRGQQVTLRCSPISGHKSVSWYQQVLGQGPQFIFQYYEKEERGRGNFPDRFSARQFPNYSSELNVNALLLGDSALYLCASSLARGSGGSTGELFFGEGSRLTVL.

V is TRBV19 and J is TRBJ2-1; TRBD2 matches at 14 bases. Germline values: CDR1 LNHDA, CDR2 SQIVND (reference sequence). Trimming at V came to 9 bases and at J to 6 bases, leaving 10 bases not matched to a gene. This CDR3 contains 16 residues. This CDR3 is CASQRLAGGTFNEQFF. In nucleotides, the CDR3 is TGTGCCAGCCAGAGACTAGCGGGAGGGACATTCAATGAGCAGTTCTTC.

This clonotype was counted ten times or more. V is TRBV7-9 and J is TRBJ2-5; no definite D call. Germline loops: CDR1 SEHNR, CDR2 FQNEAQ (reference sequence). The V end lost 2 bases, the J end lost 5 bases, and 9 bases lay between the germline ends. This CDR3 has 13 amino acids. CDR3 in amino acids: CASSLSASETQYF. As DNA, the CDR3 is TGTGCCAGCAGCTTATCGGCGTCGGAGACCCAGTACTTC.

The chain employs TRBV5-1 and TRBJ2-1; 9 bases agree with TRBD1. This CDR3 region has 14 residues. Germline trimming cut 3 bases from V and 5 bases from J; bases unmatched to any gene: 3. The V gene's germline CDR1 is SGHRS and CDR2 YFSETQ. The CDR3 loop is CASSSDRGHNEQFF. The CDR3 nucleotides read TGCGCCAGCAGCTCGGACAGGGGTCACAATGAGCAGTTCTTC. Using reference TRBV5-1 and TRBJ2-1 for the parts outside the CDR3, the full variable domain is KAGVTQTPRYLIKTRGQQVTLSCSPISGHRSVSWYQQTPGQGLQFLFEYFSETQRNKGNFPGRFSGRQFSNSRSEMNVSTLELGDSALYLCASSSDRGHNEQFFGPGTRLTVL.